This T cell receptor (beta chain) was sequenced during a study of early T cells in non-severe SARS-CoV-2 infection. The wider study: Unsorted whole blood bulk RNA was sequenced, with unpaired chains.

Remarks on this clonotype: Its target is unknown.

Points from the study as a whole: Anti-spike CD8 responses were favored in VDJdb matching, and private and CD4 specificities were missed.

The library protocol tagged individual cDNA molecules with unique molecular identifiers. TCRdb passed the 5' RACE reads through MiXCR, listing each CDR3 protein once. Of around 68,000 distinct CDR3 sequences in the sample, 10% to 15% were seen once. The TCR comes from an adult who was a healthcare worker with PCR-confirmed SARS-CoV-2 infection or an uninfected control (not recorded which). Sequenced here: whole blood, sampled at baseline.

The CDR3 region is CASRRGYEQYF. The DNA for the CDR3 is TGTGCCAGCAGAAGAGGATACGAGCAGTACTTC. The V gene is TRBV5-6, the J gene TRBJ2-7; no clear D. CDR1 and CDR2 (germline): SGHDT, YYEEEE. The CDR3 extends over 11 amino acids. V was clipped by 5 bases and J by 4 bases, with 7 bases between them. The full variable domain, with the rest looked up from reference TRBV5-6 and TRBJ2-7, is DAGVTQSPTHLIKTRGQQVTLRCSPKSGHDTVSWYQQALGQGPQFIFQYYEEEERQRGNFPDRFSGHQFPNYSSELNVNALLLGDSALYLCASRRGYEQYFGPGTRLTVT.